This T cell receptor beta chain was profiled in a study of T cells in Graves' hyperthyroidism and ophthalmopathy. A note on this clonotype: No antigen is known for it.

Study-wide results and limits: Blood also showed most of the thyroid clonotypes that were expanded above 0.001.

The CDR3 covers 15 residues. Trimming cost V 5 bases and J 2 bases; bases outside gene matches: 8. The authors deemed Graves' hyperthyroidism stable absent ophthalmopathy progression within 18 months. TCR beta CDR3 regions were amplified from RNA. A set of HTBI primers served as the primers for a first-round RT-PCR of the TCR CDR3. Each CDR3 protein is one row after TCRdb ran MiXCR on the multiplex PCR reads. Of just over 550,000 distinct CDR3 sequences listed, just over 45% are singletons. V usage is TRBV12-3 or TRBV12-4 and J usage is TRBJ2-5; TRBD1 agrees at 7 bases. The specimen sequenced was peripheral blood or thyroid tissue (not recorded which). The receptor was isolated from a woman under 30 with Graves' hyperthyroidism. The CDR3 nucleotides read TGTGCCAGCAGTCCCTGGACAGGTTCACAAGAGACCCAGTACTTC. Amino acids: CASSPWTGSQETQYF.